The clone carrying this T cell receptor (beta chain) has more than one count but fewer than ten. Its specificity is not known. Together with a sample-barcoded 5' primer, a J-beta primer mix was included in a second PCR lasting about 7 to 11 cycles. All cDNA molecules were each tagged by a template-switch adaptor with 12 random nucleotides. From the 5' RACE reads, TCRdb called clonotypes with MiXCR, one entry per CDR3 protein. The sample yields 750,000 to 1,000,000 distinct CDR3 sequences, about 29% seen once. V dropped 7 bases and J dropped 1 base, with 13 bases sitting between them. The CDR3 spans 13 residues. The germline V gene encodes CDR1 SQVTM and CDR2 ANQGSEA. PBMCs were isolated at a quantity of at least 7 million per sample. This specimen comes from a study of blood T cells in healthy people across ages. General observations from the study: There were more naive CD4+ cells and higher diversity in long-lived donors than in aged donors. Per million T cells, TCR beta diversity dropped about linearly as age rose.

Another study also made use of these data, one on T cells of mothers and their children.

The specimen sequenced was blood. The chain has TRBV29-1 and TRBJ1-1; D is unresolved. The TCR was taken from a woman between 40 and 55 years old in good health. The CDR3 nucleotides read TGCAGCGGCTATAGGGATGAGAACACTGAAGCTTTCTTT. Protein sequence: CSGYRDENTEAFF.